The clone carrying this T cell receptor (beta chain) was recorded once. Antigen unknown. The data derive from a study of spatial heterogeneity in lung cancer. This CDR3 has 15 amino acids. V gave up 7 bases and J gave up 2 bases, with 17 bases separating them. Germline CDR1 is SGHVS and CDR2 is FQNEAQ. Time point meaning: sample taken at primary tumor resection. Whole RNA from tumor, nontumor lung or frozen PBMC was sequenced unsorted. A distinct unique molecular identifier was carried by each TCR cDNA molecule. TCRdb passed the 5' RACE reads through MiXCR, listing each CDR3 protein once. The sample yields under 15,000 distinct CDR3 sequences, about 5% seen once. Study findings and constraints: Counts of expanded intratumoral alpha and beta TCRs tracked tumor mutation counts.

The genes are TRBV7-8 and TRBJ2-5; no clear D. Source: lung tumor tissue, taken at surgery. This TCR was recovered from a male donor with early-stage non-small cell lung cancer. The chain's CDR3 is CASTPRAAEQETQYF. In nucleotides, the CDR3 is TGTGCCAGCACCCCCCGGGCGGCGGAACAAGAGACCCAGTACTTC. The full variable domain, its missing parts supplied by reference TRBV7-8 and TRBJ2-5, is GAGVSQSPRYKVAKRGQDVALRCDPISGHVSLFWYQQALGQGPEFLTYFQNEAQLDKSGLPSDRFFAERPEGSVSTLKIQRTQQEDSAVYLCASTPRAAEQETQYFGPGTRLLVL.